This T cell receptor beta chain comes out of a study of blood T cell repertoires in COVID-19 (dated by TCRdb to about 2020). At the level of the whole study: The collaborator samples originated in the United States, Italy and Spain and spanned the acute and convalescent phases of COVID-19. Deeply sampled blood TCRbeta repertoires from subjects exposed to, actively infected with, or recovered from COVID-19 were included in the dataset. Where available, HLA class I and class II types were taken from metadata supplied by the sample provider and were not determined by assay-based typing. The repertoires were released in a freely available public database intended as a resource for research on the immune response to SARS-CoV-2. The material from the prospective study consisted of cDNA or gDNA derived from T cells, B-cell-depleted T cells, or PBMCs. Samples were obtained from the ongoing ImmuneRACE study (first 160 participants) and from approximately 1,200 subjects provided by 6 global collaborators. The sample metadata nearly always contained a de-identified subject ID, COVID-19 status, age in years and sex.

What the research found in general, with its limitations: Clinical and demographic metadata were provided uncurated, with the amount varying by source and participant.

Trimming at the junction amounts to 6 bases on V and 0 bases on J, and the germline ends lie 15 bases apart. CDR1 and CDR2 (SEHNR, FQNEAQ) derive from the germline V gene (reference sequence). Taken from cysteine to phenylalanine, the CDR3 has 15 residues. Kept here is only the CDR3 DNA, which spans 45 bases and is read in frame from base 1. This clone was seen more than once but under ten times. Its antigen is unknown. Per-base quality was not reported, and no clone a single base away is much larger than it. Whole blood was collected in K2EDTA tubes by collaborating institutions according to the institutions' own protocols. For TCRbeta analysis, collaborator samples were shipped as frozen whole blood, as isolated PBMCs, or as DNA extracted from either sample type. TCRbeta CDR3 regions were amplified from genomic DNA using the immunoSEQ Assay, a bias-controlled multiplex PCR. On the study's bioinformatics: Nucleated cell counts per sample were estimated from amplification of reference gene primers within the assay. Sequence reads were collapsed and filtered to measure the absolute abundance of every unique TCRbeta CDR3 rearrangement. For each sample, productive Simpson clonality was calculated as the square root of Simpson's diversity index over productive rearrangements. Here the immuneACCESS table is served through TCRdb, limited to in-frame sequences with V and J called. Missing clones are a known gap in these copies; in checked studies unresolved V genes cover under half, and the rest lacks a known reason. V and J calls and clone size are given by that table; D and trimming were obtained from the DNA. The sample table shows tens of thousands of clones, and around 85% are seen once. Of the sample, 7% to 10% falls within the top ten clones.

The sequencing input was peripheral blood. This clonotype was sampled from a woman in her 70s with active COVID-19. Recombination linked TRBV7-9 to TRBJ2-7; matching of 6 bases hints at TRBD2 as the D gene. In nucleotide form, the sequence is TGTGCCAGCAGTTTATCGAGGACTAACTCCTACGAGCAGTACTTC. It translates as CASSLSRTNSYEQYF.